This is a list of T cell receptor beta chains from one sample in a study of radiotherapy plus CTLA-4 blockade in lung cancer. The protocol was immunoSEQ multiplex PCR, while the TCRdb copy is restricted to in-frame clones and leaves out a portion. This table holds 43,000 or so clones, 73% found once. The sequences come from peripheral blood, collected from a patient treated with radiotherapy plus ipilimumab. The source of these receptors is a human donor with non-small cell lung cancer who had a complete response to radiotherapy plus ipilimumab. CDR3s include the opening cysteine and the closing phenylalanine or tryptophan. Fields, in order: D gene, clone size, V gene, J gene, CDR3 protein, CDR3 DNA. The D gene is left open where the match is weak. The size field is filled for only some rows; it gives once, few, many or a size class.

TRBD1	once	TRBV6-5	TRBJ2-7	CASSYSRQGDYEQYF	TGTGCCAGCAGTTACTCGAGACAGGGAGACTACGAGCAGTACTTC
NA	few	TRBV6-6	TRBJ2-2	CASSYQQGTGELFF	TGTGCCAGCAGTTACCAACAGGGAACCGGGGAGCTGTTTTTT
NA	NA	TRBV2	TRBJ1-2	CASSVTGLLNYGYTF	TGTGCCAGCAGTGTAACAGGCCTCCTCAACTATGGCTACACCTTC
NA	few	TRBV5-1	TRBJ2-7	CASSWTALSYEQYF	TGCGCCAGCAGCTGGACAGCTCTCTCCTACGAGCAGTACTTC
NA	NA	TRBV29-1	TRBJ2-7	CSVGGQLLSGEQYF	TGCAGCGTTGGCGGACAGCTGCTTTCGGGGGAGCAGTACTTC
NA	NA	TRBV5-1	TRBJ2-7	CASSFDRGSYEQYF	TGCGCCAGCAGCTTCGACAGAGGCTCCTACGAGCAGTACTTC
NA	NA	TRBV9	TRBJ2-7	CASSVQISTAQYF	TGTGCCAGCAGCGTACAAATATCGACAGCACAGTACTTC
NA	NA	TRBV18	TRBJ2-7	CASSNAGTQPYEQYF	TGTGCCAGCTCAAATGCCGGGACACAACCTTACGAGCAGTACTTC
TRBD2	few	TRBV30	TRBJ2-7	CAWSGEGGRPYEQYF	TGTGCCTGGAGTGGTGAGGGAGGGCGCCCCTACGAGCAGTACTTC
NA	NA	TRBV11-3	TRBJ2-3	CASSFIPADTQYF	TGTGCCAGCAGCTTTATCCCGGCAGATACGCAGTATTTT
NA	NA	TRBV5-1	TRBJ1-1	CASSLELNTEAFF	TGCGCCAGCAGCTTGGAACTAAACACTGAAGCTTTCTTT
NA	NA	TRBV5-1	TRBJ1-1	CASSLRTNWGTEAFF	TGCGCCAGCAGCTTAAGGACAAACTGGGGTACTGAAGCTTTCTTT
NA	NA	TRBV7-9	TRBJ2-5	CASSLTTETQYF	TGTGCCAGCAGCTTAACAACGGAGACCCAGTACTTC
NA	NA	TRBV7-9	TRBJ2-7	CASSLARTGSYEQYF	TGTGCCAGCAGCTTAGCGAGAACAGGGTCGTACGAGCAGTACTTC
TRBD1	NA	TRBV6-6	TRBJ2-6	CASNDRADSGANVLTF	TGTGCCAGCAATGACAGGGCTGACTCTGGGGCCAACGTCCTGACTTTC
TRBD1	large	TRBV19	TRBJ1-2	CASTTKTGGYYGYTF	TGTGCCAGTACGACCAAGACAGGGGGATACTATGGCTACACCTTC
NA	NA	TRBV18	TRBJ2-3	CASSRLGAPGTDTQYF	TGTGCCAGCTCAAGGTTGGGAGCGCCAGGCACAGATACGCAGTATTTT
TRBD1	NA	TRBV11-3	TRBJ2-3	CASSATAGTGGTDTQYF	TGTGCCAGCAGCGCCACCGCCGGGACAGGGGGCACAGATACGCAGTATTTT
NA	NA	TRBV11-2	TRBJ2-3	CASSLSPGTRQLGTDTQYF	TGTGCCAGCAGCTTAAGCCCGGGCACAAGACAGCTAGGCACAGATACGCAGTATTTT
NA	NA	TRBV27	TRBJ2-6	CASSLSMSGPGANVLTF	TGTGCCAGCAGTTTATCGATGTCAGGGCCTGGGGCCAACGTCCTGACTTTC
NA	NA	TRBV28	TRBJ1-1	CASNRRVNTEAFF	TGTGCCAGCAATAGGCGGGTGAACACTGAAGCTTTCTTT
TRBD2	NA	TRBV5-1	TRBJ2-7	CASSFGTSGSLGREQYF	TGCGCCAGCAGCTTCGGGACTAGCGGGAGTTTAGGGCGCGAGCAGTACTTC
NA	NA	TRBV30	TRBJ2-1	CAWKGQLYNEQFF	TGTGCCTGGAAAGGACAGCTCTACAATGAGCAGTTCTTC
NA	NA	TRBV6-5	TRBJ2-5	CASTGSSETQYF	TGTGCCAGCACAGGCAGCTCGGAGACCCAGTACTTC